The T cell receptor (beta chain) described here comes from a study of cytomegalovirus exposure and HLA in healthy donors. Study findings and constraints: Some TCR beta chains (about 170 of them) were listed as cytomegalovirus-associated. Immune exposure data for these donors was limited to CMV serostatus.

As to this clone: Its antigen is not known.

Use of 60 Vbeta and 13 Jbeta primers characterized the PCR. Method: immunoSEQ multiplex PCR; TCRdb's copy keeps in-frame clones and lacks some. The table records approximately 33,000 clones, 45% to 55% of them present only once. The sequence was obtained from a woman aged 40-49 years in good health and CMV-seropositive. Sequencing was performed on PBMCs.

CDR3 nucleotides: TGCGCCAGCAGCCAAGAGTATAGCGGGGGTTCAGATACGCAGTATTTT. Amino acids: CASSQEYSGGSDTQYF. V usage is TRBV4-1 and J usage is TRBJ2-3; 9 bases align to TRBD2. CDR1 MGHRA and CDR2 YSYEKL come from the germline V gene. V dropped 0 bases and J dropped 4; count of bases not matched to a gene: 5. This CDR3 comprises 16 residues.